The 32 T cell receptor beta chains given below trace back to one sample, sequenced in a study of blood T cell repertoires in COVID-19 (dated by TCRdb to between 2020 and 2021). Libraries were constructed by the immunoSEQ multiplex PCR assay. In its TCRdb copy, this immuneACCESS table keeps in-frame sequences only and misses some clones. Where compared with another copy, unresolved V genes explain less than half of these, and the others have no known cause. Here the sample has 120,000 to 150,000 clones; around nine tenths occur a single time. The biggest ten clones account for 3.5% to 5.5% of the sample. The sequencing input was peripheral blood. Every receptor here comes from a woman in her 40s with acute or convalescent COVID-19.

The CDR3 sequence: CASSQVGGFEAFF. CDR3 nucleotide sequence: TGTGCCAGCAGCCAAGTTGGAGGATTTGAAGCTTTCTTT. V usage is TRBV3-1 (or the pseudogene TRBV3-2) and J usage is TRBJ1-1; D not certain. Germline V CDR1 and CDR2: LGHDT, YNNKEL (reference sequence). This CDR3 contains 13 residues. V lost 1 base to trimming and J lost 7 bases, with 10 bases between them.

The chain carries TRBV7-2 and TRBJ2-7; TRBD1 is a possible D gene (6 bases). Deletions cut 0 bases from V and 2 bases from J, with 11 bases between. CDR3 length: 15 amino acids. The germline V gene has CDR1 SGHTA and CDR2 FQGNSA. DNA of the CDR3: TGTGCCAGCAGCTTAGCGGGCAGGGGTCCCTACGAGCAGTACTTC. It is translated as CASSLAGRGPYEQYF.

V is TRBV2 and J is TRBJ2-3; 13 bases line up with TRBD2. Germline CDR1 reads SNHLY; CDR2 reads FYNNEI. The V and J ends lost 11 bases and 2 bases, in that order; junction bases with no gene match: 10. The CDR3 is 16 amino acids. CDR3 sequence (DNA): TGTGCCGACAGGGGGACTAGCGGGGACAACACAGATACGCAGTATTTT. Residues: CADRGTSGDNTDTQYF.

This chain joins TRBV25-1 and TRBJ1-1; no firm D call. Germline-derived CDR1 and CDR2 are MGHDK and SYGVNS. Deletions cut 8 bases from V and 6 bases from J, with 10 bases between. The CDR3 covers 11 residues. The CDR3 here is CASSIRAEAFF. As DNA, the CDR3 is TGTGCCAGCTCGATCCGAGCTGAAGCTTTCTTT.

A few counts support this clone. The CDR3 nucleotides read TGCGCCAGCAGCTACGATGAGCGGGGGGCGTCCGGGGAGCTGTTTTTT. It is translated as CASSYDERGASGELFF. V and J are TRBV5-1 and TRBJ2-2; 9 bases are shared with TRBD2. Germline V gene lookup returns CDR1 SGHRS and CDR2 YFSETQ. Trimming removed 3 bases from V and 6 bases from J; junction bases left unmatched: 9. This CDR3 spans 16 amino acids.

The chain is built from TRBV24-1 and TRBJ2-3; 7 bases map to TRBD1. The junction had 14 bases not matched to a gene; V was cut back by 4 bases and J by 5 bases. CDR3 length: 17 residues. Germline lookup yields CDR1 KGHDR and CDR2 SFDVKD. In DNA form, the CDR3 reads TGTGCCACCAGTGAACCCTTAAGAGGGGGCAGACGAGATACGCAGTATTTT. Protein: CATSEPLRGGRRDTQYF.

V usage is TRBV15 and J usage is TRBJ2-3, with 9 bases that match TRBD2. The V segment lost 1 base and the J segment 5 bases; nucleotides outside the gene matches: 10. Per the germline V gene, CDR1 is LNHNV and CDR2 is YYDKDF (reference sequence). This CDR3 is built from 17 residues. Written as DNA, the CDR3 is TGTGCCACCAGCAGAGCCATTTTAGCGGGAGTGATAGATACGCAGTATTTT. It yields the protein CATSRAILAGVIDTQYF.

This chain connects TRBV29-1 to TRBJ2-5, with 7 bases aligning to TRBD2. J gave up 4 bases and V 7 bases, and 9 bases lay outside the gene matches. This CDR3 has 13 residues. Germline V gene sequence: CDR1 SQVTM, CDR2 ANQGSEA. The CDR3 DNA reads TGCAGCGCCCAGACTAGCATGGGAGAGACCCAGTACTTC. Translating gives CSAQTSMGETQYF. Using reference TRBV29-1 and TRBJ2-5 for the parts outside the CDR3, the full variable domain is SAVISQKPSRDICQRGTSLTIQCQVDSQVTMMFWYRQQPGQSLTLIATANQGSEATYESGFVIDKFPISRPNLTFSTLTVSNMSPEDSSIYLCSAQTSMGETQYFGPGTRLLVL.

This chain joins TRBV27 and TRBJ2-5; possible D gene TRBD1, 6 bases. Germline-derived CDR1 and CDR2 are MNHEY and SMNVEV (reference sequence). V was pared by 6 bases and J by 9 bases, with 23 bases between. The CDR3 has 15 residues. The CDR3 loop reads CASRPNGQYVKSQYF. In DNA, the CDR3 is TGTGCCAGCAGGCCGAACGGACAGTATGTTAAGTCCCAGTACTTC.

The DNA of the CDR3 is TGCGCCAGCAGCCAACAGGGGACCCACTACGAGCAGTACTTC. It encodes CASSQQGTHYEQYF. The chain links TRBV4-1 to TRBJ2-7, with D maybe TRBD1 (6 bases). The CDR3 sequence is 14 residues long. With 2 bases removed from V and 3 bases from J, the gap between germline ends came to 11 bases. Per the germline V gene, CDR1 is MGHRA and CDR2 is YSYEKL.

This rearrangement joins TRBV9 to TRBJ1-1; a weak D match, TRBD1 (5 bases). This CDR3 contains 14 residues. Trimming removed 1 base from V and 5 bases from J, with 12 bases in between. Germline V lookup: CDR1 SGDLS, CDR2 YYNGEE. CDR3 sequence: CASSVSGEWTEAFF. As DNA, the CDR3 is TGTGCCAGCAGCGTATCGGGGGAATGGACTGAAGCTTTCTTT.

The V call is TRBV5-1, the J call TRBJ2-7, with TRBD2 matching 9 bases. Trimming removed 4 bases from V and 1 base from J; junction bases left unmatched: 3. Germline values: CDR1 SGHRS, CDR2 YFSETQ. The CDR3 is 14 amino acids. The CDR3 loop reads CASSGGLASYEQYF. CDR3 bases: TGCGCCAGCAGCGGGGGACTAGCATCCTACGAGCAGTACTTC.

This rearrangement joins TRBV29-1 to TRBJ1-1, with 7 bases identical to TRBD1. The CDR3 is 10 residues long. V shed 6 bases and J 13 bases; nucleotides not matched to a gene: 8. CDR1 SQVTM and CDR2 ANQGSEA come from the germline V gene. Written as DNA, the CDR3 is TGCAGCGTCTACCGGACAGGTAATTTCTTT. Encoded protein: CSVYRTGNFF.

With regard to this clone: At the DNA level, this CDR3 is encoded by other sequences in the same sample as well. The chain joins TRBV10-3 to TRBJ2-5; the match to TRBD2 covers 8 bases. CDR3 size: 13 residues. Germline CDR1 and CDR2: ENHRY and SYGVKD. The V gene end was trimmed by 4 bases and the J gene end by 5 bases; junction bases not matched to a gene: 3. CDR3 sequence reads: CAISGGGGETQYF. As DNA, the CDR3 is TGTGCCATCAGTGGGGGCGGGGGGGAGACCCAGTACTTC.

This rearrangement joins TRBV5-1 to TRBJ1-2; 8 bases line up with TRBD1. Per the germline V gene, CDR1 is SGHRS and CDR2 is YFSETQ. The CDR3 has 14 residues. The trim removed 0 bases at V and 9 bases at J, leaving 7 bases unmatched. The CDR3 spells CASSLDPRQGRYTF. CDR3 sequence (DNA): TGCGCCAGCAGCTTGGACCCCCGACAGGGGCGCTACACCTTC.

The V and J genes are TRBV6-5 and TRBJ2-7; 7 bases fit TRBD2. Germline V gene data show CDR1 as MNHEY and CDR2 as SVGAGI. The CDR3 length is 13 residues. V lost 10 bases to trimming and J lost 6 bases; unmatched junction nucleotides: 12. The CDR3 here is CATNAGEESEQYF. CDR3 nucleotides: TGTGCCACCAACGCGGGAGAAGAGTCCGAGCAGTACTTC.

The rearrangement uses TRBV7-8 and TRBJ1-1, with TRBD1 as a possible D gene (6 bases). Germline CDR1 and CDR2: SGHVS and FQNEAQ. This CDR3 is 13 amino acids long. V lost 3 bases and J lost 4, with 9 bases in between. This CDR3 is CASSFNRVTEAFF. The CDR3 DNA follows: TGTGCCAGCAGCTTCAACAGGGTCACTGAAGCTTTCTTT.

The V gene is TRBV3-1 (or the pseudogene TRBV3-2), the J gene TRBJ2-7, with a weak D call TRBD2 (6 bases). Germline lookup yields CDR1 LGHDT and CDR2 YNNKEL (reference sequence). V was shortened by 8 bases and J by 5 bases, with 13 bases between the two germline ends. This CDR3 region has 12 residues. CDR3 loop: CASGATGDEQYF. CDR3 in DNA: TGTGCCAGCGGGGCAACGGGGGACGAGCAGTACTTC.

The chain joins TRBV5-6 to TRBJ1-3; 8 bases are shared with TRBD1. The CDR3 spans 17 residues. In germline, CDR1 is SGHDT, CDR2 YYEEEE. V lost 2 bases, J lost 0 bases, and 7 bases stayed unmatched. CDR3 sequence reads: CASSFAGTGYSGNTIYF. The CDR3, as DNA: TGTGCCAGCAGCTTTGCCGGGACAGGCTACTCTGGAAACACCATATATTTT.

V and J are TRBV25-1 and TRBJ2-7, with TRBD2 matching 7 bases. The CDR3 covers 14 residues. Unmatched junction bases numbered 7, after V lost 6 bases and J lost 2 bases. Germline V gene lookup returns CDR1 MGHDK and CDR2 SYGVNS. CDR3 DNA: TGTGCCAGCAGGCCGGGAGGCGGAACCTACGAGCAGTACTTC. It codes for CASRPGGGTYEQYF.

The V gene is TRBV10-3, the J gene TRBJ1-2; 9 positions agree with TRBD1. From germline, CDR1 is ENHRY and CDR2 SYGVKD. Trimming at V came to 2 bases and at J to 4 bases, leaving 8 bases not matched to a gene. The CDR3 runs to 16 residues. The CDR3 DNA reads TGTGCCATCAGTGAGAAACAGGGGGCGCGGATCTATGGCTACACCTTC. Translated, it gives CAISEKQGARIYGYTF.

This chain connects TRBV18 to TRBJ1-1; D call uncertain. The CDR3 is 14 amino acids. Per germline, CDR1 KGHSH and CDR2 LQKENI. V was clipped by 3 bases and J by 1 base, with 9 bases between them. The CDR3: CASSPTQENTEAFF. In DNA form, the CDR3 reads TGTGCCAGCTCACCCACCCAGGAGAACACTGAAGCTTTCTTT. Filled out from reference TRBV18 and TRBJ1-1, the complete variable domain reads NAGVMQNPRHLVRRRGQEARLRCSPMKGHSHVYWYRQLPEEGLKFMVYLQKENIIDESGMPKERFSAEFPKEGPSILRIQQVVRGDSAAYFCASSPTQENTEAFFGQGTRLTVV.

J is TRBJ1-5 and V is TRBV9, with D unresolved. CDR3 length equals 14 residues. Germline-derived CDR1 and CDR2 are SGDLS and YYNGEE. V was trimmed by 6 bases and J by 4 bases, leaving 14 bases between them. The CDR3 loop is CASTPLGGNQPQHF. CDR3 in DNA: TGTGCCAGCACCCCCCTAGGAGGGAATCAGCCCCAGCATTTT.

The genes are TRBV13 and TRBJ1-1; 8 bases agree with TRBD1. Looked up from germline, CDR1 is PRHDT and CDR2 is FYEKMQ (reference sequence). Trimming at V came to 2 bases and at J to 5 bases, leaving 1 base not matched to a gene. CDR3 length equals 13 residues. The CDR3 bases are TGTGCCAGCAGCTTAACAGGGGGTACTGAAGCTTTCTTT. Its translation: CASSLTGGTEAFF.

The rearrangement joins TRBV19 to TRBJ1-1; D might be TRBD1 (5 bases). CDR3 length equals 15 residues. CDR1 is LNHDA, CDR2 SQIVND, per germline (reference sequence). Deletions cut 5 bases from V and 5 bases from J, with 18 bases between. CDR3 bases: TGTGCCAGTAGTCTCGGCGGGGGAGGGCGAACTGAAGCTTTCTTT. This encodes CASSLGGGGRTEAFF.

This clone was counted a single time. The rearrangement joins TRBV27 to TRBJ2-7; the D is unclear. V lost 4 bases and J lost 3, with 19 bases in between. Germline CDR1 and CDR2: MNHEY and SMNVEV (reference sequence). The CDR3 sequence is 16 residues long. The CDR3 spells CASSWQPAGLHYEQYF. CDR3 DNA: TGTGCCAGCAGTTGGCAGCCCGCAGGATTACACTACGAGCAGTACTTC.

The table lists this clone with a count of one. The chain uses TRBV5-1 and TRBJ1-6; 7 bases align to TRBD1. The trim removed 3 bases at V and 6 bases at J, leaving 9 bases unmatched. The CDR3 runs to 16 residues. Germline V gene sequence: CDR1 SGHRS, CDR2 YFSETQ. The CDR3 loop is CASSSTVTGSNSPLHF. The CDR3, as DNA: TGCGCCAGCAGCTCGACTGTGACAGGGTCTAATTCACCCCTCCACTTT.

The chain has TRBV15 and TRBJ2-1; perhaps TRBD2 as D (5 bases). In germline, CDR1 is LNHNV, CDR2 YYDKDF (reference sequence). The CDR3 loop spans 17 amino acids. Trimming left V 0 bases short and J 0 bases short, with 12 bases between. CDR3 nucleotides: TGTGCCACCAGCAGAGAAAGAGGGCGGAGCTCCTACAATGAGCAGTTCTTC. Protein product: CATSRERGRSSYNEQFF.

The chain recombines TRBV25-1 with TRBJ1-4, with a tentative D call TRBD1 (5 bases). With 2 bases removed from V and 7 bases from J, the gap between germline ends came to 14 bases. The CDR3 has 15 amino acids. The V gene's germline CDR1 is MGHDK and CDR2 SYGVNS. This CDR3 reads CASSERGGVGEKLFF. Here the CDR3 DNA reads TGTGCCAGCAGTGAAAGGGGAGGCGTGGGTGAAAAACTGTTTTTT. The complete variable domain, with remaining parts taken from reference TRBV25-1 and TRBJ1-4, reads EADIYQTPRYLVIGTGKKITLECSQTMGHDKMYWYQQDPGMELHLIHYSYGVNSTEKGDLSSESTVSRIRTEHFPLTLESARPSHTSQYLCASSERGGVGEKLFFGSGTQLSVL.

This sequence joins TRBV27 and TRBJ1-4; D is perhaps TRBD1 (5 bases). The germline CDR1 and CDR2 sequences are MNHEY and SMNVEV (reference sequence). Between the trimmed V and J ends, which lost 5 bases and 5 bases, there was a span of 18 bases. The CDR3 covers 16 residues. CDR3: CASSPIGAQSNEKLFF. In DNA form, the CDR3 reads TGTGCCAGCAGTCCTATTGGGGCACAGTCGAATGAAAAACTGTTTTTT.

The genes are TRBV13 and TRBJ1-2; 10 bases line up with TRBD1. From germline, CDR1 is PRHDT and CDR2 FYEKMQ (reference sequence). The CDR3 has 15 amino acids. J gave up 8 bases and V 2 bases, and 8 bases lay outside the gene matches. Here the CDR3 DNA reads TGTGCCAGCAGCTTATGGGACAGGGGTGAAAGGGGCTACACCTTC. It specifies CASSLWDRGERGYTF.

The chain is built from TRBV28 and TRBJ1-2; D is unresolved. CDR1 MDHEN and CDR2 SYDVKM come from the germline V gene. Trimming left V 11 bases short and J 7 bases short, with 17 bases between. The CDR3 runs 12 residues. CDR3 residues: CAERTPDGGYTF. In nucleotides, the CDR3 is TGTGCCGAACGGACTCCGGACGGTGGCTACACCTTC.